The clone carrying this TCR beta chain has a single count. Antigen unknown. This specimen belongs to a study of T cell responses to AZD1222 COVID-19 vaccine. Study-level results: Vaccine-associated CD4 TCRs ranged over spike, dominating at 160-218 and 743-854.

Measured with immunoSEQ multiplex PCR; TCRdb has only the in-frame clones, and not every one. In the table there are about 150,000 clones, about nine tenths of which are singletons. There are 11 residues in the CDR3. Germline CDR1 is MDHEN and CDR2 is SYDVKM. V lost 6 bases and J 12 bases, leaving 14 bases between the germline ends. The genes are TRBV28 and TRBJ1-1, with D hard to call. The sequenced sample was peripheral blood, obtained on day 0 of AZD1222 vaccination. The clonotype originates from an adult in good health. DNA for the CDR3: TGTGCCAGCAGCAATCTAAAATTGACTTTCTTT. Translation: CASSNLKLTFF.